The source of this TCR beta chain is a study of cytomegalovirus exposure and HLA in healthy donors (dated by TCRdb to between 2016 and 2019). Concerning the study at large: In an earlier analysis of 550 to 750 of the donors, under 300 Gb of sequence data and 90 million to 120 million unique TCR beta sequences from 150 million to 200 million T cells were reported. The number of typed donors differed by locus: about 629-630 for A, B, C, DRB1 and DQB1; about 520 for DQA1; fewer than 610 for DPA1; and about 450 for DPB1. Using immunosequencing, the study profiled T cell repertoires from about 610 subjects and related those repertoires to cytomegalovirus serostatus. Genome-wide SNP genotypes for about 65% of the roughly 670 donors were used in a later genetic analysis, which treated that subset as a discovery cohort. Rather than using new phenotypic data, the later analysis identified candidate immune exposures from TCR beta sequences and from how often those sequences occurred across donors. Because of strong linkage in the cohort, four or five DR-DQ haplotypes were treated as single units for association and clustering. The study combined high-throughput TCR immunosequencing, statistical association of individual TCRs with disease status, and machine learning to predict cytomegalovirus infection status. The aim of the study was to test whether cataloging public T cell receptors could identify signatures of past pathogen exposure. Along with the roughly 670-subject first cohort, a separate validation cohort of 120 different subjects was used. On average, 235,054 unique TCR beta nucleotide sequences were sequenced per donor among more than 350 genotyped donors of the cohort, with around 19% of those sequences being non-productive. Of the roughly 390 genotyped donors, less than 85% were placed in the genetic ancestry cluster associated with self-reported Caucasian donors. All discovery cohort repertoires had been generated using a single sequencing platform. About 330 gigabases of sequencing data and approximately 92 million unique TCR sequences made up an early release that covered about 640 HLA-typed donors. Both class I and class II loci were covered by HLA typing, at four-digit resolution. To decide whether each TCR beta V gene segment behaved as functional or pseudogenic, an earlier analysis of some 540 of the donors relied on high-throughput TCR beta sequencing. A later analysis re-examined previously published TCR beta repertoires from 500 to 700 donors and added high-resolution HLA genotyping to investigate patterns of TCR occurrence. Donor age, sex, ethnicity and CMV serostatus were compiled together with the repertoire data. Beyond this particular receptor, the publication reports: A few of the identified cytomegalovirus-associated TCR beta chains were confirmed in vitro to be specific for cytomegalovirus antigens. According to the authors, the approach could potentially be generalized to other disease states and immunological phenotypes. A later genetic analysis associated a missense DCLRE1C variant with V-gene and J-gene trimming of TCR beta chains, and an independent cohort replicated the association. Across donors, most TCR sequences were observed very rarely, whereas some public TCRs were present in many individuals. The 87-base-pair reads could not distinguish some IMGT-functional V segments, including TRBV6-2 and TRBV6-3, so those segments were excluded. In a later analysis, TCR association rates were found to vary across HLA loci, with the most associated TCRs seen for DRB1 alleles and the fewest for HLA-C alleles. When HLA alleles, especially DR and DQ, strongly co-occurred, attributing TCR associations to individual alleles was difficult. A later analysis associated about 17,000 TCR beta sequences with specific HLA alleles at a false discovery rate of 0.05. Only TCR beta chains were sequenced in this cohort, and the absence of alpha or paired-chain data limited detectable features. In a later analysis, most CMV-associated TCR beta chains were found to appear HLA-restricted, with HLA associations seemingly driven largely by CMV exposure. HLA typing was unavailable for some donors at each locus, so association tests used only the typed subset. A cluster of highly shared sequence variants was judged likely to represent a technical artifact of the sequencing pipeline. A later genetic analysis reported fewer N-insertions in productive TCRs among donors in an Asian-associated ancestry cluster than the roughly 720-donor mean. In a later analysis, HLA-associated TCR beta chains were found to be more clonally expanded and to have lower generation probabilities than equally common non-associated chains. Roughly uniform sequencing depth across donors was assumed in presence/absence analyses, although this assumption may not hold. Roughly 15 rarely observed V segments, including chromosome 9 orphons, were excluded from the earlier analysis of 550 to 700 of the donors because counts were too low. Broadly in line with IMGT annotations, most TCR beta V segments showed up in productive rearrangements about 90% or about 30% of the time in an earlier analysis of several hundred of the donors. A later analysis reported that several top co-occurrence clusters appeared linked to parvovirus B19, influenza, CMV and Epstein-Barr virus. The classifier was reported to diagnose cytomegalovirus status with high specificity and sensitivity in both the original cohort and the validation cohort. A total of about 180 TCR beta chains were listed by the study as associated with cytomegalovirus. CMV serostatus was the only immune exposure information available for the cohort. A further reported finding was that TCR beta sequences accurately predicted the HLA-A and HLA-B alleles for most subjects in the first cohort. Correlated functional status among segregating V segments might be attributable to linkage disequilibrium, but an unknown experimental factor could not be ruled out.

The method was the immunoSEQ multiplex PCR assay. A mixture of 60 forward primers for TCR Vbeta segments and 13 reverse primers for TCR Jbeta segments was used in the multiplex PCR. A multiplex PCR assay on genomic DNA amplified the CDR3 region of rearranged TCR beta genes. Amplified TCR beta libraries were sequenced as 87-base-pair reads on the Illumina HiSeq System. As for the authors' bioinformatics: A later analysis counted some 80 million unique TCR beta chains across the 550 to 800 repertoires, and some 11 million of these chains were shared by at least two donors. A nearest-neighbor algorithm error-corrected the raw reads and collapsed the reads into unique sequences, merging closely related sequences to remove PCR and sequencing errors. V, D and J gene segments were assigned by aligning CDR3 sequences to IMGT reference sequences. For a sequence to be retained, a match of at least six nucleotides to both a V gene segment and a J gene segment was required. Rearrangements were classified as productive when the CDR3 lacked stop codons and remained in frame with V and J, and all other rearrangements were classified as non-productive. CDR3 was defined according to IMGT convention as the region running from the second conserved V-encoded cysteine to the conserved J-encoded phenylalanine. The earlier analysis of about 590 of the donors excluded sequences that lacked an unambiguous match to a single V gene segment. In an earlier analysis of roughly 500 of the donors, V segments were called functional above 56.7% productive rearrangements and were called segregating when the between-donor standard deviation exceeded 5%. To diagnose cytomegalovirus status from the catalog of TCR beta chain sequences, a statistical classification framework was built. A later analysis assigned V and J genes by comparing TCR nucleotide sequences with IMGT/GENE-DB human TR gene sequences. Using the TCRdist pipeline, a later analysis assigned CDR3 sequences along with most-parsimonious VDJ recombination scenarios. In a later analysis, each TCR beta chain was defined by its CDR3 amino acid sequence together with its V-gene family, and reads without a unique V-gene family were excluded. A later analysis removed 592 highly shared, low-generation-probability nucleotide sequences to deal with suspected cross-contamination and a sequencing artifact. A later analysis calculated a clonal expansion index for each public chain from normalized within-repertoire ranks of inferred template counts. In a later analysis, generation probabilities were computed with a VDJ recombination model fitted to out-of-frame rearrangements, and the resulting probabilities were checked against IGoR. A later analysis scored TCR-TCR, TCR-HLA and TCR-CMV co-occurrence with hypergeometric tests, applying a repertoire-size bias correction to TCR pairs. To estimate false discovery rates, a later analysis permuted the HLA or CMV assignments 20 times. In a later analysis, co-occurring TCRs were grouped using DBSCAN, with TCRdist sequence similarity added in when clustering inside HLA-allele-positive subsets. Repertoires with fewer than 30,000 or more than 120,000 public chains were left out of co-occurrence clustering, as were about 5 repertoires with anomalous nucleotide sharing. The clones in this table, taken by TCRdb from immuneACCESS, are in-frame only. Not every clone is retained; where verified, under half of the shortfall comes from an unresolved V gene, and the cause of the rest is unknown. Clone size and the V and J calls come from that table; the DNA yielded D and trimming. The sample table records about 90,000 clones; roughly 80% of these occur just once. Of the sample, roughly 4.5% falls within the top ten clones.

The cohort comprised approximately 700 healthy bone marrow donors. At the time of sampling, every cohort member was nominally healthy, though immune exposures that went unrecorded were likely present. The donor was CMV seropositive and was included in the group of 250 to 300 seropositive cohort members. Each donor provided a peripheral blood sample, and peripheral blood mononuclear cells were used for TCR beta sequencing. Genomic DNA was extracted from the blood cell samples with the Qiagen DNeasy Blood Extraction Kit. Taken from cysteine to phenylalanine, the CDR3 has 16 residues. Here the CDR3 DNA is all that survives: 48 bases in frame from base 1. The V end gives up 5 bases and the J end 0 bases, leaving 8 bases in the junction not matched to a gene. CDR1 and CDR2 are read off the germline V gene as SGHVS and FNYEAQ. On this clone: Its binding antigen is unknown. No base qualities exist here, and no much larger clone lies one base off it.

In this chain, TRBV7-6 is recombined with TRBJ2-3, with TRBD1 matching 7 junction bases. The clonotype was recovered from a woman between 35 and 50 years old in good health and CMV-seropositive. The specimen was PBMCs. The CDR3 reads CASSPDRRSSTDTQYF. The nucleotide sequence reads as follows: TGTGCCAGCAGCCCGGACAGGCGGTCTAGCACAGATACGCAGTATTTT.